Listed below are T cell receptor beta chains from one sample, sequenced in a study of blood T cells in healthy people across ages. MiXCR, run by TCRdb on the 5' RACE reads, gives a single entry per CDR3 protein. The table includes about 640,000 distinct CDR3 sequences, approximately 50% detected once. The sample taken for sequencing was blood. These receptor sequences come from a man aged 60 to 69 in good health. Both conserved end residues are part of each CDR3. A D gene is named only where the DNA matches it firmly. Clone size is given for some rows only: seen once, a few or many times, or a class if the clone is expanded.

few	NA	TRBV5-1	TRBJ1-2	CASSLTPTENYGYTF	TGCGCCAGCAGCTTGACCCCGACAGAGAACTATGGCTACACCTTC
NA	NA	TRBV2	TRBJ2-5	CASNHLPSQETQYF	TGTGCCAGCAACCATCTCCCATCCCAAGAGACCCAGTACTTC
NA	NA	TRBV7-8	TRBJ2-2	CASSRGGTGELFF	TGTGCCAGCAGCCGCGGAGGCACCGGGGAGCTGTTTTTT
NA	NA	TRBV21-1	TRBJ2-3	CASSKGRYGSSRFCRDTQYF	TGTGCCAGCAGCAAGGGGAGATATGGAAGTTCTAGGTTCTGTCGAGATACGCAGTATTTT
few	TRBD1	TRBV20-1	TRBJ2-1	CSAYTPGQGAYNEQFF	TGCAGTGCTTATACGCCGGGACAGGGGGCCTACAATGAGCAGTTCTTC
few	NA	TRBV7-2	TRBJ1-2	CASSLTVDSYGYTF	TGTGCCAGCAGCTTAACTGTGGACAGCTATGGCTACACCTTC
NA	TRBD2	TRBV12-3/TRBV12-4	TRBJ2-3	CASRTSGGTSTDTQYF	TGTGCCAGCAGGACTAGCGGGGGGACTAGCACAGATACGCAGTATTTT
NA	NA	TRBV5-1	TRBJ2-3	CASSLGERKNTQYF	TGCGCCAGCAGCTTGGGGGAGCGCAAGAATACGCAGTATTTT
NA	NA	TRBV2	TRBJ2-1	CASSDGPSSYNEQFF	TGTGCCAGCAGTGACGGGCCGAGCTCCTACAATGAGCAGTTCTTC
few	NA	TRBV20-1	TRBJ1-6	CSAPTSLGGSPLHF	TGCAGTGCTCCGACCTCGCTGGGGGGATCACCCCTCCACTTT
few	TRBD2	TRBV5-1	TRBJ2-5	CARPAGRVETQYF	TGCGCCAGGCCGGCGGGGAGGGTTGAGACCCAGTACTTC
NA	NA	TRBV11-2	TRBJ2-1	CASSSNRVEGHEQFF	TGTGCCAGCAGCTCAAACAGGGTAGAGGGGCATGAGCAGTTCTTC
NA	NA	TRBV4-2	TRBJ1-1	CASSQDIGREAFF	TGTGCCAGCAGCCAAGATATTGGGCGGGAAGCTTTCTTT
NA	NA	TRBV27	TRBJ2-6	CASSPLPGANVLTF	TGTGCCAGCAGTCCCCTTCCTGGGGCCAACGTCCTGACTTTC
once	TRBD2	TRBV7-9	TRBJ2-1	CASSPTGGPGNEQFF	TGTGCCAGCAGCCCGACGGGGGGGCCTGGCAATGAGCAGTTCTTC
NA	TRBD2	TRBV14	TRBJ2-3	CASSHLFKRGSTDTQYF	TGTGCCAGCAGCCACCTATTCAAGCGGGGGAGCACAGATACGCAGTATTTT
NA	NA	TRBV29-1	TRBJ2-7	CSVEGASYEQYF	TGCAGCGTTGAAGGGGCCTCCTACGAGCAGTACTTC
NA	NA	TRBV27	TRBJ2-6	CASSLIQTGTSGANVLTF	TGTGCCAGCAGTTTAATACAAACAGGGACCTCTGGGGCCAACGTCCTGACTTTC
NA	TRBD2	TRBV20-1	TRBJ2-1	CSARGGDYHNEQFF	TGCAGTGCTAGAGGCGGGGACTATCACAATGAGCAGTTCTTC
few	NA	TRBV10-2	TRBJ2-3	CASSAGGPPTDTQYF	TGCGCCAGCAGTGCGGGGGGCCCGCCCACAGATACGCAGTATTTT
few	NA	TRBV10-1	TRBJ1-5	CASIRPARQPQHF	TGCGCCAGCATCCGTCCCGCGAGGCAGCCCCAGCATTTT
NA	NA	TRBV21-1	TRBJ1-2	CASSKVEAPPMKDYGYTF	TGTGCCAGCAGCAAAGTTGAGGCTCCACCGATGAAGGACTATGGCTACACCTTC
NA	TRBD1	TRBV19	TRBJ2-7	CASGRQGAYEQYF	TGTGCCAGTGGCAGGCAGGGGGCCTACGAGCAGTACTTC
few	NA	TRBV25-1	TRBJ2-1	CASSAEGGPYNEQFF	TGTGCCAGCAGTGCTGAGGGGGGACCGTACAATGAGCAGTTCTTC
NA	TRBD2	TRBV11-2	TRBJ2-1	CASSWTSGGAAEQFF	TGTGCCAGCAGCTGGACTAGCGGGGGGGCCGCTGAGCAGTTCTTC
NA	TRBD1	TRBV7-8	TRBJ1-1	CASSATTGGTEAFF	TGTGCCAGCAGCGCCACGACAGGGGGGACTGAAGCTTTCTTT
NA	TRBD2	TRBV10-3	TRBJ2-5	CATRREGGKETQYF	TGTGCCACACGGCGGGAGGGGGGGAAAGAGACCCAGTACTTC
many	TRBD1	TRBV20-1	TRBJ1-2	CSASGTAYGYTF	TGCAGTGCTAGCGGGACAGCCTATGGCTACACCTTC
few	NA	TRBV10-3	TRBJ2-3	CAISEGDTQYF	TGTGCCATCAGTGAGGGTGATACGCAGTATTTT
NA	TRBD1	TRBV7-9	TRBJ1-4	CASSPKGDRNEKLFF	TGTGCCAGCAGCCCGAAGGGGGACAGGAATGAAAAACTGTTTTTT
NA	NA	TRBV29-1	TRBJ2-5	CSAGDVGETQYF	TGCAGCGCTGGGGACGTGGGGGAGACCCAGTACTTC
NA	NA	TRBV7-2	TRBJ2-4	CASSPTSNIQYF	TGTGCCAGCAGCCCAACATCGAACATTCAGTACTTC
NA	NA	TRBV2	TRBJ2-2	CASSWGPGATGELFF	TGTGCCAGCAGTTGGGGCCCCGGTGCGACCGGGGAGCTGTTTTTT
NA	NA	TRBV12-3/TRBV12-4	TRBJ2-3	CASSVVVGSDTQYF	TGTGCCAGCAGCGTCGTAGTGGGCTCAGATACGCAGTATTTT
NA	NA	TRBV19	TRBJ2-7	CASSIDLGDEQYF	TGTGCCAGTAGTATAGATCTTGGGGACGAGCAGTACTTC
few	TRBD2	TRBV3-1	TRBJ2-2	CASSRSGGLLTGELFF	TGTGCCAGCAGCCGGAGCGGGGGCCTGCTAACCGGGGAGCTGTTTTTT
NA	NA	TRBV11-2	TRBJ2-3	CASSLGFRTDTQYF	TGTGCCAGCAGCTTAGGATTCAGGACAGATACGCAGTATTTT
NA	TRBD2	TRBV12-3/TRBV12-4	TRBJ2-2	CASRAPGGTGELFF	TGTGCCAGCAGGGCCCCCGGGGGGACCGGGGAGCTGTTTTTT
few	NA	TRBV6-5	TRBJ2-7	CASSYSSTDGTSYEQYF	TGTGCCAGCAGTTACTCATCGACGGACGGGACCTCCTACGAGCAGTACTTC
NA	NA	TRBV5-5	TRBJ2-5	CASSLDGANQETQYF	TGTGCCAGCAGTTTGGACGGAGCAAACCAAGAGACCCAGTACTTC
NA	NA	TRBV7-9	TRBJ1-3	CASSSLTSGEGSGNTIYF	TGTGCCAGCAGCTCCCTAACGTCCGGGGAGGGCTCTGGAAACACCATATATTTT
NA	NA	TRBV3-1	TRBJ1-2	CASSQYRTSGPNYGYTF	TGTGCCAGCAGCCAGTACAGGACTAGCGGGCCTAACTATGGCTACACCTTC
NA	NA	TRBV20-1	TRBJ2-7	CSADSLGNEQYF	TGCAGTGCGGACAGCTTGGGGAATGAGCAGTACTTC
NA	NA	TRBV12-3/TRBV12-4	TRBJ2-5	CASTLDPGIETQYF	TGTGCCAGCACACTGGACCCGGGAATTGAGACCCAGTACTTC
once	NA	TRBV20-1	TRBJ2-2	CSARGGAWTGELFF	TGCAGTGCTAGAGGGGGGGCTTGGACCGGGGAGCTGTTTTTT
few	NA	TRBV15	TRBJ2-5	CATSRVLETQYF	TGTGCCACCAGCAGAGTTTTAGAGACCCAGTACTTC
NA	NA	TRBV20-1	TRBJ2-7	CSAAYESEQYF	TGCAGTGCAGCCTATGAATCCGAGCAGTACTTC
NA	NA	TRBV15	TRBJ1-2	CATSRDLAGSYGYTF	TGTGCCACCAGCAGAGATCTCGCCGGGTCCTATGGCTACACCTTC
NA	TRBD1	TRBV27	TRBJ1-5	CASSLRSGQGSNQPQHF	TGTGCCAGCAGTTTAAGATCGGGACAGGGGTCCAATCAGCCCCAGCATTTT
NA	TRBD1	TRBV27	TRBJ1-2	CASTSDRNYGYTF	TGTGCCAGCACCTCGGACAGGAACTATGGCTACACCTTC
once	NA	TRBV10-1	TRBJ2-7	CASQQRDSNYEQYF	TGCGCCAGCCAGCAGCGGGACAGCAACTACGAGCAGTACTTC
NA	NA	TRBV15	TRBJ2-5	CATSSRLETQYF	TGTGCCACCAGCAGCCGGTTGGAGACCCAGTACTTC
few	NA	TRBV4-2	TRBJ2-3	CASSQDLASDTQYF	TGTGCCAGCAGCCAAGATCTCGCCTCAGATACGCAGTATTTT
NA	NA	TRBV5-1	TRBJ2-3	CASSWTGTPSTDTQYF	TGCGCCAGCAGCTGGACCGGGACTCCCAGCACAGATACGCAGTATTTT
NA	TRBD1	TRBV28	TRBJ2-7	CASSETGGQTYEQYF	TGTGCCAGCAGCGAGACAGGGGGCCAAACCTACGAGCAGTACTTC